The 30 T cell receptor beta chains in this list originate from one sample, sequenced in a study of CD8+CD57+ T cells in acquired aplastic anemia. Profiling that covered TCR beta VDJ and CDR3 relied on genomic DNA as its template. TCRdb independently ran MiXCR on the reads; one entry per CDR3 protein. The data show 150,000 or so distinct CDR3 sequences, about 45% seen once. The sequenced patients had an expansion of CD8+CD57+ cells seen by flow cytometry. Sequenced material: sorted CD4+, CD8+, or CD8+CD57+ T cells (not recorded which) from PBMCs. Receptor source: a human donor with aplastic anemia.

This clonotype came up many times. The chain has TRBV19 and TRBJ2-5; 7 bases are a match to TRBD1. The germline V gene encodes CDR1 LNHDA and CDR2 SQIVND (reference sequence). Losses at the gene ends were 3 bases for V and 1 base for J; bases not matched to a gene: 5. There are 15 residues in the CDR3. The CDR3 DNA follows: TGTGCCAGTAGTATGTGGACAGGAGGCCAAGAGACCCAGTACTTC. Translation: CASSMWTGGQETQYF.

DNA of the CDR3: TGTGCCAGCAGGGATAGGACAGGGGGCGTGGGAGCTTTCTTT. It translates to CASRDRTGGVGAFF. This chain connects TRBV2 to TRBJ1-1, with 11 bases identical to TRBD1. Per the germline V gene, CDR1 is SNHLY and CDR2 is FYNNEI. After removal of 6 bases from V and 10 bases from J, the junction contained 10 bases not matched to a gene. The CDR3 length is 14 residues.

This clonotype was observed a single time. The chain is built from TRBV7-8 and TRBJ2-7, with 8 positions matching TRBD1. The CDR3 has 15 residues. The V and J ends lost 5 bases and 9 bases, in that order; junction bases with no gene match: 15. The germline V gene encodes CDR1 SGHVS and CDR2 FQNEAQ. DNA of the CDR3: TGTGCCAGCAGCCCGTACTTGGGGCAGGGGGCAGGGCAGTACTTC. This sequence encodes CASSPYLGQGAGQYF.

This clonotype was seen at least ten times. The V gene is TRBV19, the J gene TRBJ1-2; D is unclear. V was shortened by 4 bases and J by 2 bases, with 8 bases between the two germline ends. The germline V gene encodes CDR1 LNHDA and CDR2 SQIVND (reference sequence). The CDR3 has 13 residues. This CDR3 reads CASSNGPNYGYTF. In DNA, the CDR3 is TGTGCCAGTAGTAACGGACCAAACTATGGCTACACCTTC.

This clonotype was detected ten times or more. The J gene is TRBJ1-1, the V gene TRBV6-1; tentatively, D is TRBD1 (5 bases). Trimming pared 6 bases from V and 5 bases from J, leaving 13 bases between. CDR3 size: 13 residues. The V gene's germline CDR1 is MNHNS and CDR2 SASEGT. CDR3 nucleotides: TGTGCCAGCAGGGCCGTGCAGGGAACTGAAGCTTTCTTT. It codes for CASRAVQGTEAFF.

This clonotype has at least ten counts. The V and J genes are TRBV14 and TRBJ2-2; possibly TRBD1 for D (5 bases). The CDR3 loop spans 14 amino acids. Germline V CDR1 and CDR2: SGHDN, FVKESK. V lost 8 bases and J 6 bases, leaving 16 bases between the germline ends. The CDR3 reads CASQAGHRAGELFF. CDR3 in DNA: TGTGCCAGCCAGGCAGGGCACAGAGCCGGGGAGCTGTTTTTT.

The rearrangement links TRBV12-3 or TRBV12-4 to TRBJ1-1; D is uncertain. V shed 5 bases and J shed 10 bases, with 8 bases lying between them. The CDR3 length is 10 residues. CDR3 nucleotides: TGTGCCAGCAGTGGATCCGGAGCTTTCTTT. Protein sequence: CASSGSGAFF.

This clonotype has only a few counts. A read error may explain this, as a much larger clone is one base away. The chain recombines TRBV10-3 with TRBJ2-7; TRBD2 might be the D (5 bases). Germline V gives CDR1 ENHRY, CDR2 SYGVKD. This CDR3 is built from 14 residues. V shed 6 bases and J shed 0 bases, with 12 bases lying between them. DNA for the CDR3: TGTGCCATCAGGCGGACGGGGAGCTCCTACGAGCAGTACTTC. This sequence encodes CAIRRTGSSYEQYF.

In its sample, this clonotype ranks as medium-sized (0.01 to 0.1%). CDR3 DNA: TGTGCCAGCAGCCCGACCAGGGGTTATGGCTACACCTTC. Its protein product is CASSPTRGYGYTF. V is TRBV7-8 and J is TRBJ1-2, with a weak D call TRBD1 (6 bases). In germline, CDR1 is SGHVS, CDR2 FQNEAQ. This CDR3 comprises 13 residues. The germline V and J ends were trimmed by 5 bases and 5 bases, with 12 bases remaining between them.

This clonotype was counted ten times or more. The rearrangement links TRBV5-1 to TRBJ2-2; no clear D. This CDR3 region has 14 residues. The germline V gene encodes CDR1 SGHRS and CDR2 YFSETQ. V was cut by 2 bases and J by 1 base, with 6 bases left in between. The CDR3 DNA follows: TGCGCCAGCAGCTTTCGAAGGAACACCGGGGAGCTGTTTTTT. Translating gives CASSFRRNTGELFF.

This chain links TRBV15 with TRBJ1-2; D gene ambiguous. Per germline, CDR1 LNHNV and CDR2 YYDKDF (reference sequence). V was clipped by 3 bases and J by 7 bases, with 12 bases between them. This CDR3 is built from 13 residues. CDR3 in amino acids: CATSSWTDGGYTF. The CDR3 DNA reads TGTGCCACCAGCAGTTGGACCGACGGTGGCTACACCTTC.

The chain couples TRBV7-8 to TRBJ1-1; D is possibly TRBD1 (6 bases). Germline values: CDR1 SGHVS, CDR2 FQNEAQ. The V gene lost 3 bases and the J gene lost 0 bases, with 8 bases spanning the gap. There are 14 residues in the CDR3. The CDR3 is CASSLGHLNTEAFF. The CDR3 DNA is TGTGCCAGCAGCTTGGGACACCTGAACACTGAAGCTTTCTTT.

The chain joins TRBV24-1 to TRBJ2-7, with 7 bases identical to TRBD1. V gave up 4 bases and J gave up 2 bases; unmatched junction bases: 4. CDR3 length: 14 residues. CDR1 KGHDR and CDR2 SFDVKD come from the germline V gene. The CDR3: CATSEYRGAYEQYV. The CDR3 nucleotides are TGTGCCACCAGTGAATACAGGGGTGCCTACGAGCAGTACGTC.

This chain connects TRBV7-8 to TRBJ1-2; D perhaps matches TRBD1 (5 bases). The V gene's germline CDR1 is SGHVS and CDR2 FQNEAQ. Trimming removed 5 bases at V and 4 bases at J, with 23 bases between. The CDR3 runs 17 residues. The CDR3 DNA reads TGTGCCAGCAGCCCCCAAAATCGGGACTCGCGGCCCTATGGCTACACCTTC. Translated, it gives CASSPQNRDSRPYGYTF.

This clonotype was detected ten times or more. The V gene is TRBV6-1, the J gene TRBJ1-2, with a tentative D call TRBD1 (6 bases). Germline CDR1 is MNHNS and CDR2 is SASEGT. Trimming pared 7 bases from V and 4 bases from J, leaving 13 bases between. The CDR3 totals 13 residues. The CDR3 here is CASTQGTLYGYTF. CDR3 DNA: TGTGCCAGCACACAGGGAACACTCTATGGCTACACCTTC.

As to this clonotype: This may come from a read error, since a much larger clone is one base off. The chain couples TRBV12-3 or TRBV12-4 to TRBJ1-3, with TRBD1 identical over 10 bases. This CDR3 comprises 15 residues. Here the CDR3 DNA reads TGTGCCAGCAGTTTGGTCGGGACAGGGGCAAACGCCATATATTTT. Protein: CASSLVGTGANAIYF.

The genes are TRBV9 and TRBJ2-1; 7 nucleotides align to TRBD2. This CDR3 has 13 residues. CDR1 SGDLS and CDR2 YYNGEE come from the germline V gene. The junction had 7 bases not matched to a gene; V was cut back by 3 bases and J by 10 bases. The CDR3: CASSASGQDEQFF. DNA of the CDR3: TGTGCCAGCAGCGCTAGCGGCCAGGACGAGCAGTTCTTC.

Note on this clonotype: Given a much more abundant clone one base away, this may be a read error. The rearrangement joins TRBV10-3 to TRBJ2-7; D is unresolved. The CDR3 has 11 amino acids. The germline V gene has CDR1 ENHRY and CDR2 SYGVKD. Trimming took off 6 bases at V and 6 bases at J, with 9 bases between the two ends. CDR3: CAISPRSEQYF. The CDR3 DNA is TGTGCCATCAGCCCCCGTTCCGAGCAGTACTTC.

This chain connects TRBV19 to TRBJ2-1; 10 bases fit TRBD2. CDR3 length: 15 amino acids. J lost 5 bases, V lost 3 bases, and 4 bases had no gene match. Germline V CDR1 and CDR2: LNHDA, SQIVND (reference sequence). The CDR3 DNA reads TGTGCCAGTAGTATCACTAGCGGGGTTCACAATGAGCAGTTCTTC. Protein sequence: CASSITSGVHNEQFF.

On this clonotype: At one of its ends the junction is not consistent with the germline gene, which may arise from a read error. The V call is TRBV7-7, the J call TRBJ1-2; D unresolved. This CDR3 region has 14 residues. CDR1 and CDR2 from the germline V gene are SSHAT and FNYEAQ (reference sequence). In DNA form, the CDR3 reads TGTGCTAGCAGATTGACCACAGCTCTAAGGGGCTACACCTTC. This sequence encodes CASRLTTALRGYTF.

This clonotype has only one observation. V and J are TRBV10-3 and TRBJ2-7, with 10 bases identical to TRBD2. Germline lookup yields CDR1 ENHRY and CDR2 SYGVKD. This CDR3 has 14 amino acids. The V gene end was trimmed by 4 bases and the J gene end by 3 bases; junction bases not matched to a gene: 3. Here the CDR3 DNA reads TGTGCCATCAGTGGGACTAGCGGCAACTACGAGCAGTACGTC. It yields the protein CAISGTSGNYEQYV.

This clonotype was counted ten times or more. The V and J genes are TRBV5-6 and TRBJ2-6, with TRBD2 identical over 8 bases. V was pared by 1 base and J by 2 bases, with 11 bases of the junction left unmatched. This CDR3 has 19 residues. Looked up from germline, CDR1 is SGHDT and CDR2 is YYEEEE. Here the CDR3 DNA reads TGTGCCAGCAGCTTGTCGGGGACTAGAGGTCTAGCTGGGGCCAACGTCCTGACTTTC. It specifies CASSLSGTRGLAGANVLTF.

The rearrangement uses TRBV6-2 or TRBV6-3 and TRBJ2-7; TRBD2 matches 7 bases. Germline loops: CDR1 MNHEY, CDR2 SVGEGT. The CDR3 contains 14 residues. V lost 5 bases and J lost 3; bases outside the gene matches: 7. The CDR3 bases are TGTGCCAGCAGTGGGGGGGACCAAAGCTACGAGCAGTACTTC. Protein product: CASSGGDQSYEQYF.

The chain links TRBV25-1 to TRBJ1-6; D is unclear. Germline V lookup: CDR1 MGHDK, CDR2 SYGVNS. This CDR3 has 15 residues. Trimming removed 7 bases at V and 7 bases at J, with 17 bases between. CDR3 residues: CASIPTWIANSPLHF. CDR3 bases: TGTGCCAGCATCCCGACTTGGATCGCAAATTCACCCCTCCACTTT.

This clonotype was seen ten or more times. The genes are TRBV20-1 and TRBJ2-2; D uncertain. Germline V gives CDR1 DFQATT, CDR2 SNEGSKA (reference sequence). This CDR3 is built from 14 residues. Trimming cost V 5 bases and J 0 bases, with 10 bases left between them. The CDR3 protein is CSAQDGTNTGELFF. DNA for the CDR3: TGCAGTGCTCAGGACGGAACGAACACCGGGGAGCTGTTTTTT.

This clonotype was detected a few times. V is TRBV25-1 and J is TRBJ1-5; D not certain. The length of the CDR3 is 21 residues. CDR1 is MGHDK and CDR2 is SYGVNS in the germline V gene. Trimming stripped 0 bases from V and 1 base from J, with 25 bases between. In DNA form, the CDR3 reads TGTGCCAGCAGTGAATATCAAGGGCTAGTCAATAGCGATAAAAGCAATCAGCCCCAGCATTTT. Amino acid sequence: CASSEYQGLVNSDKSNQPQHF.

Of note for this clonotype: A much bigger clone sits one base away, suggesting this may be a read error. The V gene is TRBV5-1, the J gene TRBJ2-5; D is uncertain. This CDR3 is 14 amino acids long. V gave up 8 bases and J gave up 2 bases, with 16 bases separating them. CDR1 is SGHRS, CDR2 YFSETQ, per germline. Here the CDR3 reads CASSRRANQETQYF. The CDR3 DNA sequence: TGCGCCAGTTCCCGACGGGCCAATCAAGAGACCCAGTACTTC.

The chain employs TRBV5-6 and TRBJ1-5, with D perhaps matching TRBD1 (5 bases). Germline assignment: CDR1 SGHDT and CDR2 YYEEEE. This CDR3 has 16 amino acids. V gave up 4 bases and J gave up 2 bases, with 16 bases separating them. CDR3 sequence: CASSQDQGMGNQPQHF. DNA for the CDR3: TGTGCCAGCAGCCAGGACCAGGGAATGGGCAATCAGCCCCAGCATTTT.

The table lists this clonotype with many counts. The chain carries TRBV7-9 and TRBJ1-1, with 9 bases that match TRBD1. CDR1 SEHNR and CDR2 FQNEAQ come from the germline V gene (reference sequence). The CDR3 is 16 amino acids. The J segment lost 0 bases and the V segment lost 5 bases, leaving 7 bases of the junction unmatched. This chain's CDR3 is CASSPRTGAMNTEAFF. The CDR3 bases are TGTGCCAGCAGCCCCAGGACAGGGGCGATGAACACTGAAGCTTTCTTT.

Regarding this clonotype: Just one base apart from a much larger clone, this may be a read error. Because it lacks the conserved phenylalanine or tryptophan at the end, this CDR3 is likely a read error. The V call is TRBV5-4, the J call TRBJ1-2; D is undetermined. The CDR3 runs to 15 residues. Trimming took 4 bases from V and 0 from J, leaving 13 bases between them. The V gene's germline CDR1 is SGHNT and CDR2 YYREEE (reference sequence). CDR3 region: CASSPNIGANYGYTC. The CDR3 DNA is TGTGCCAGCAGCCCAAACATCGGAGCTAACTATGGCTACACCTGC.